Following are 32 T cell receptor beta chains from one sample sequenced in a study of T cells in Graves' hyperthyroidism and ophthalmopathy. Researchers took RNA transcripts and amplified the TCR beta CDR3 regions from them. HTBI primers were employed in a first-round RT-PCR of the TCR CDR3. MiXCR, run by TCRdb on the multiplex PCR reads, gives a single entry per CDR3 protein. The sample contains around 270,000 distinct CDR3 sequences, around 19% of which appear only once. The source material was blood. These receptors were obtained from a man between 50 and 59 years old with Graves' ophthalmopathy.

Ten or more counts support this clonotype. This chain connects TRBV28 to TRBJ1-1; D ambiguous. CDR1 is MDHEN and CDR2 is SYDVKM in the germline V gene. The CDR3 totals 14 residues. V gave up 7 bases and J gave up 1 base, with 13 bases separating them. The CDR3 region has the DNA TGTGCCAGCACCACAGCTACACGGAACACTGAAGCTTTCTTT. Residues: CASTTATRNTEAFF.

The rearrangement joins TRBV24-1 to TRBJ2-2, with D perhaps matching TRBD1 (5 bases). Germline V gives CDR1 KGHDR, CDR2 SFDVKD. This CDR3 has 15 amino acids. The germline V and J ends were trimmed by 0 bases and 1 base, with 5 bases remaining between them. The CDR3 DNA sequence: TGTGCCACCAGTGATTTGAGGGGGAACACCGGGGAGCTGTTTTTT. Protein sequence: CATSDLRGNTGELFF.

This clonotype came up many times. This chain connects TRBV7-3 to TRBJ2-1; D is ambiguous. CDR3 length: 13 residues. The germline V and J ends were trimmed by 5 bases and 9 bases, with 14 bases remaining between them. From germline, CDR1 is SGHTA and CDR2 FQGTGA. Here the CDR3 DNA reads TGTGCCAGCAGCGATCACTCCAGAGGTGAGCAGTTCTTC. It is translated as CASSDHSRGEQFF. Full variable domain (remainder filled in from reference TRBV7-3 and TRBJ2-1): GAGVSQTPSNKVTEKGKYVELRCDPISGHTALYWYRQSLGQGPEFLIYFQGTGAADDSGLPNDRFFAVRPEGSVSTLKIQRTERGDSAVYLCASSDHSRGEQFFGPGTRLTVL.

This clonotype was detected ten times or more. The chain carries TRBV7-9 and TRBJ2-7; possible D gene TRBD2, 6 bases. The CDR3 covers 13 residues. Trimming took off 8 bases at V and 3 bases at J, with 14 bases between the two ends. The germline V gene has CDR1 SEHNR and CDR2 FQNEAQ (reference sequence). The CDR3 region is CASEPRRDYEQYF. Written as DNA, the CDR3 is TGTGCCAGCGAGCCCCGGCGGGACTACGAGCAGTACTTC.

This chain connects TRBV7-9 to TRBJ2-2; TRBD1 might be the D (6 bases). CDR3 length: 17 amino acids. Germline V gene sequence: CDR1 SEHNR, CDR2 FQNEAQ (reference sequence). The V end lost 2 bases, the J end lost 0 bases, and 13 bases lay between the germline ends. The CDR3 DNA reads as TGTGCCAGCAGCTTAACCTACAGGGCTTCGAACACCGGGGAGCTGTTTTTT. Its protein is CASSLTYRASNTGELFF. The full variable domain, with the rest looked up from reference TRBV7-9 and TRBJ2-2, is DTGVSQNPRHKITKRGQNVTFRCDPISEHNRLYWYRQTLGQGPEFLTYFQNEAQLEKSRLLSDRFSAERPKGSFSTLEIQRTEQGDSAMYLCASSLTYRASNTGELFFGEGSRLTVL.

This clonotype was seen repeatedly, ten times or more. The chain recombines TRBV20-1 with TRBJ2-1; 12 bases line up with TRBD2. The length of the CDR3 is 15 residues. CDR1 is DFQATT and CDR2 is SNEGSKA in the germline V gene (reference sequence). V gave up 0 bases and J gave up 8 bases; unmatched junction bases: 5. CDR3 nucleotides: TGCAGTGCTAGAGATCCTAGCGGGAGGGCCTATGAGCAGTTCTTC. Its translation is CSARDPSGRAYEQFF.

There are many counts of this clonotype. The chain recombines TRBV2 with TRBJ1-1; TRBD1 aligns across 7 bases. The length of the CDR3 is 14 residues. CDR1 SNHLY and CDR2 FYNNEI come from the germline V gene. V lost 6 bases to trimming and J lost 1 base; unmatched junction nucleotides: 5. The CDR3 spells CASSPRQGNTEAFF. The CDR3 DNA reads as TGTGCCAGCAGCCCGCGACAGGGGAACACTGAAGCTTTCTTT.

A remark on this clonotype: This clone may be a read error of a much larger clone one base away. In this CDR3 the conserved last residue, phenylalanine or tryptophan, is missing, so a read error is likely. V and J are TRBV27 and TRBJ2-1; 7 bases line up with TRBD1. Germline CDR1 and CDR2: MNHEY and SMNVEV (reference sequence). The CDR3 covers 15 residues. With 2 bases clipped from V and 3 bases from J, the junction kept 4 bases outside the gene matches. The CDR3 loop reads CASSLTQGFYNEQFL. The CDR3 coding sequence is TGTGCCAGCAGTTTAACACAGGGGTTCTACAATGAGCAGTTCCTC.

This clonotype showed up many times. The CDR3 reads CASSRTGRNTGELFF. The DNA for the CDR3 is TGTGCCAGCAGCCGGACAGGGAGGAACACCGGGGAGCTGTTTTTT. The chain joins TRBV11-2 to TRBJ2-2; 8 bases fit TRBD1. Germline-derived CDR1 and CDR2 are SGHAT and FQNNGV. The CDR3 spans 15 residues. V shed 5 bases, J shed 1 base, and the junction held 3 bases outside the gene matches.

The table lists this clonotype with many counts. This chain's CDR3 is CASSLNTWAGEVLAKNIQYF. CDR3 nucleotide sequence: TGTGCCAGCAGCTTAAATACTTGGGCAGGGGAAGTTCTAGCCAAAAACATTCAGTACTTC. The chain carries TRBV11-1 and TRBJ2-4; D possibly corresponds to TRBD1 (6 bases). In germline, CDR1 is SGHAT, CDR2 FQDESV (reference sequence). Trimming took off 2 bases at V and 0 bases at J, with 23 bases between the two ends. There are 20 residues in the CDR3.

The sample holds many counts of this clonotype. The chain links TRBV20-1 to TRBJ2-5; D assignment may be TRBD1 or TRBD2 (5 bases each). The V end was cut by 1 base, the J end by 0 bases, with 12 bases between. The CDR3 has 15 amino acids. Germline V gives CDR1 DFQATT, CDR2 SNEGSKA (reference sequence). CDR3 nucleotides: TGCAGTGCTAGAGCAGAGTGGGGGTACCAAGAGACCCAGTACTTC. Amino acids: CSARAEWGYQETQYF.

In its sample, this clonotype was seen many times. V and J are TRBV18 and TRBJ2-5; D is unclear. With 2 bases removed from V and 5 bases from J, the gap between germline ends came to 3 bases. The CDR3 loop spans 11 amino acids. CDR1 and CDR2 from the germline V gene are KGHSH and LQKENI. The CDR3 sequence is CASSPEETQYF. CDR3 in DNA: TGTGCCAGCTCACCAGAGGAGACCCAGTACTTC.

The CDR3 is CASSPGTASNQPQHF. In DNA form, the CDR3 reads TGTGCCAGCTCACCAGGGACAGCTAGCAATCAGCCCCAGCATTTT. V gene TRBV18 combines with J gene TRBJ1-5, with 7 bases identical to TRBD1. Trimming at V came to 2 bases and at J to 0 bases, leaving 1 base not matched to a gene. This CDR3 has 15 amino acids. Germline loops: CDR1 KGHSH, CDR2 LQKENI.

The table lists this clonotype with a count of one. A read error may explain this, as a much larger clone is one base away. The chain employs TRBV2 and TRBJ2-1; 7 bases map to TRBD2. V trimming: 6 bases; J trimming: 2 bases; junction bases outside the gene matches: 10. This CDR3 region has 16 residues. Germline V gene lookup returns CDR1 SNHLY and CDR2 FYNNEI. The CDR3 region is CASSSGGGGAYNEQFF. Here the CDR3 DNA reads TGTGCCAGCAGCTCTGGGGGGGGGGGGGCCTACAATGAGCAGTTCTTC.

This clonotype appeared a single time. The gene calls are TRBV10-3 and TRBJ1-3, with D uncertain. Germline loops: CDR1 ENHRY, CDR2 SYGVKD. The CDR3 totals 15 residues. V was shortened by 5 bases and J by 2 bases, with 13 bases between the two germline ends. CDR3 bases: TGTGCCATCAGTCGACAAATGAAGACTGGAAACACCATATATTTT. Amino acids: CAISRQMKTGNTIYF.

This clonotype was seen a handful of times. The chain carries TRBV19 and TRBJ1-2, with 9 nucleotides matching TRBD1. Trimming took 4 bases from V and 2 from J; bases not matched to a gene: 2. The germline V gene encodes CDR1 LNHDA and CDR2 SQIVND (reference sequence). The CDR3 contains 14 residues. The CDR3 is CASSTDRGNYGYTF. The DNA for the CDR3 is TGTGCCAGTAGTACGGACAGGGGCAACTATGGCTACACCTTC.

The V call is TRBV6-1, the J call TRBJ2-3; TRBD2 aligns across 8 bases. The V gene's germline CDR1 is MNHNS and CDR2 SASEGT. The CDR3 consists of 13 residues. V lost 5 bases, J lost 8 bases, and 6 bases stayed unmatched. CDR3 protein: CASSTGTSGTQYF. As DNA, the CDR3 is TGTGCCAGCAGTACCGGGACTAGTGGTACGCAGTATTTT.

The genes are TRBV13 and TRBJ2-5, with 10 nucleotides matching TRBD2. Unmatched junction bases numbered 18, after V lost 7 bases and J lost 13 bases. Germline V gene sequence: CDR1 PRHDT, CDR2 FYEKMQ (reference sequence). The CDR3 has 15 residues. The CDR3 sequence: CASNPWGSSGTSVYF. The CDR3 DNA is TGTGCCAGCAACCCCTGGGGGTCCTCTGGGACTAGCGTGTACTTC.

Concerning this clonotype itself: A much larger clone differs by one base, so this may be a read error. The chain couples TRBV30 to TRBJ1-1; no clear D. Germline V gene sequence: CDR1 GTSNPN, CDR2 SVGIG (reference sequence). The CDR3 is 13 residues long. DNA of the CDR3: TGTGCCTGGAGTGTAAGATGGGCCACTGAAGCTTCCTTT. Encoded protein: CAWSVRWATEASF.

The sample holds many counts of this clonotype. The CDR3 loop is CASSLDPSGQGFSYEQYF. CDR3 coding DNA: TGTGCCAGCAGCTTAGATCCCTCGGGACAGGGGTTCTCCTACGAGCAGTACTTC. The chain combines TRBV11-2 with TRBJ2-7; TRBD1 agrees at 10 bases. The CDR3 has 18 amino acids. CDR1 SGHAT and CDR2 FQNNGV come from the germline V gene. Unmatched junction bases numbered 8, after V lost 0 bases and J lost 0 bases.

This clonotype was seen at least ten times. The gene calls are TRBV20-1 and TRBJ1-1; 7 bases match TRBD1. Trimming at V came to 6 bases and at J to 0 bases, leaving 4 bases not matched to a gene. CDR1 and CDR2 from the germline V gene are DFQATT and SNEGSKA (reference sequence). The CDR3 spans 13 residues. The CDR3 region has the DNA TGCAGTGCCAGGGGGTGGCTGAACACTGAAGCTTTCTTT. It translates to CSARGWLNTEAFF.

This chain joins TRBV5-1 and TRBJ2-1; D might be TRBD1 or TRBD2, each matching 5 bases. This CDR3 comprises 13 residues. The germline gives CDR1 SGHRS, CDR2 YFSETQ. V lost 1 base and J 8 bases, leaving 10 bases between the germline ends. DNA of the CDR3: TGCGCCAGCAGCTTGAGTGGGGACCATGAGCAGTTCTTC. This translates into CASSLSGDHEQFF.

The chain is built from TRBV28 and TRBJ2-2, with no clear D. CDR1 is MDHEN, CDR2 SYDVKM, per germline. V shed 2 bases and J shed 6 bases, with 7 bases lying between them. CDR3 length equals 13 residues. CDR3 nucleotides: TGTGCCAGCAGTTTACCACTTTCCGGGGAGCTGTTTTTT. Its translation: CASSLPLSGELFF. Based on the CDR3 plus reference TRBV28 and TRBJ2-2, the full variable domain is DVKVTQSSRYLVKRTGEKVFLECVQDMDHENMFWYRQDPGLGLRLIYFSYDVKMKEKGDIPEGYSVSREKKERFSLILESASTNQTSMYLCASSLPLSGELFFGEGSRLTVL.

As regards this clonotype: One end of the junction fails to match germline, which may point to a read error. CDR3 protein: CASSPRISGRSEEFF. The CDR3 DNA reads TGTGCCAGCAGCCCTCGTATTAGCGGGAGGTCTGAGGAGTTCTTC. The rearrangement uses TRBV9 and TRBJ2-1; TRBD2 matches 10 bases. Germline values: CDR1 SGDLS, CDR2 YYNGEE. The CDR3 loop spans 15 amino acids.

This clonotype was picked up many times. CDR3 nucleotide sequence: TGTGCCAGCAGTTTGGGCCGATCGTGGCAGCCCCAGCATTTT. It codes for CASSLGRSWQPQHF. The chain joins TRBV12-3 or TRBV12-4 to TRBJ1-5; unclear D gene. Trimming took 3 bases from V and 7 from J, leaving 13 bases between them. There are 14 residues in the CDR3.

This clonotype was seen more than once but under ten times. The CDR3: CSVLDRPNTGELFF. For the CDR3, the DNA is TGCAGCGTTTTGGACAGACCGAACACCGGGGAGCTGTTTTTT. The chain carries TRBV29-1 and TRBJ2-2; D perhaps matches TRBD1 (6 bases). Germline CDR1 and CDR2: SQVTM and ANQGSEA. The germline V and J ends were trimmed by 5 bases and 0 bases, with 10 bases remaining between them. The CDR3 covers 14 residues.

This clonotype was counted at least ten times. The chain is built from TRBV18 and TRBJ2-2, with D possibly TRBD2 on 6 matching bases. Germline V gives CDR1 KGHSH, CDR2 LQKENI. This CDR3 comprises 14 residues. Trimming took 1 base from V and 4 from J, leaving 7 bases between them. CDR3 DNA: TGTGCCAGCTCACCACGGAGGGGCACCGGGGAGCTGTTTTTT. This encodes CASSPRRGTGELFF.

The chain combines TRBV20-1 with TRBJ1-3; D uncertain. The germline V gene encodes CDR1 DFQATT and CDR2 SNEGSKA (reference sequence). The length of the CDR3 is 12 residues. V was shortened by 3 bases and J by 2 bases, with 5 bases between the two germline ends. CDR3 region: CSARVTGNTIYF. The CDR3 bases are TGCAGTGCTAGGGTCACTGGAAACACCATATATTTT.

The V gene is TRBV10-2, the J gene TRBJ2-3, with TRBD2 identical over 9 bases. The V gene's germline CDR1 is WSHSY and CDR2 SAAADI. The CDR3 totals 14 residues. Trimming removed 4 bases from V and 4 bases from J; junction bases left unmatched: 3. CDR3 residues: CASSGTSVPDTQYF. The CDR3 nucleotides read TGCGCCAGCAGTGGGACTAGCGTCCCAGATACGCAGTATTTT.

This clonotype was detected only a few times. The chain links TRBV30 to TRBJ1-2, with D hard to call. Germline V gene sequence: CDR1 GTSNPN, CDR2 SVGIG (reference sequence). This CDR3 comprises 11 residues. V was trimmed by 1 base and J by 5 bases, leaving 5 bases between them. Here the CDR3 DNA reads TGTGCCTGGAGTGCAGCGTATGGCTACACCTTC. Translation gives CAWSAAYGYTF.

The rearrangement joins TRBV6-2 or TRBV6-3 to TRBJ1-5; D gene uncertain. Germline CDR1 and CDR2: MNHEY and SVGEGT. This CDR3 has 18 residues. Trimming cost V 6 bases and J 2 bases, with 23 bases left between them. CDR3 in amino acids: CASSDALLSRKGNQPQHF. The CDR3 nucleotides read TGTGCCAGCAGCGACGCCCTCCTTAGTAGGAAAGGCAATCAGCCCCAGCATTTT.

At least ten counts were recorded for this clonotype. The chain uses TRBV11-2 and TRBJ2-3; 11 bases map to TRBD2. With V trimmed by 5 bases and J by 7 bases, 8 bases remained unmatched. The CDR3 spans 15 residues. Germline V gene lookup returns CDR1 SGHAT and CDR2 FQNNGV. CDR3 DNA sequence: TGTGCCAGCAGCCGATTAGCGGGAGGGCTGTATACGCAGTATTTT. Encoded protein: CASSRLAGGLYTQYF.